The clone carrying this T cell receptor (beta chain) was seen at least ten times. The sample belongs to a study of T cells in Graves' hyperthyroidism and ophthalmopathy. At the level of the study: Specimen type is peripheral blood, collected at initial diagnosis prior to any treatment.

The germline gives CDR1 SGHKS, CDR2 YYEKEE (reference sequence). This CDR3 is 15 amino acids long. Trimming cost V 2 bases and J 2 bases, with 11 bases left between them. Regions amplified from RNA transcripts were the TCR beta CDR3 regions. With the HTBI primer set, the TCR CDR3 went through a first round of RT-PCR. TCRdb reanalysed the multiplex PCR reads using MiXCR and keeps one entry per CDR3 protein. The repertoire includes about 260,000 distinct CDR3 sequences, 16% of them detected once, and about 30% sits in the top ten. Ophthalmopathy cases met thresholds of Clinical Activity Score at least 3, NOSPECS grade at least 4 and duration under 3 months. Clinical symptoms, serum thyroxine, TRAb, thyroid ultrasound and orbital computed tomography informed diagnoses. The PBMCs were sourced from fresh peripheral blood (approximately 9.6 ml).

The chain employs TRBV5-5 and TRBJ1-5; D is undetermined. The clonotype originates from a woman aged 18 to 35 with Graves' ophthalmopathy. Sample: blood. The CDR3 here is CASSFGPGGNQPQHF. The CDR3 DNA reads TGTGCCAGCAGCTTCGGCCCCGGTGGCAATCAGCCCCAGCATTTT. The variable domain in full, completed from reference TRBV5-5 and TRBJ1-5, reads DAGVTQSPTHLIKTRGQQVTLRCSPISGHKSVSWYQQVLGQGPQFIFQYYEKEERGRGNFPDRFSARQFPNYSSELNVNALLLGDSALYLCASSFGPGGNQPQHFGDGTRLSIL.